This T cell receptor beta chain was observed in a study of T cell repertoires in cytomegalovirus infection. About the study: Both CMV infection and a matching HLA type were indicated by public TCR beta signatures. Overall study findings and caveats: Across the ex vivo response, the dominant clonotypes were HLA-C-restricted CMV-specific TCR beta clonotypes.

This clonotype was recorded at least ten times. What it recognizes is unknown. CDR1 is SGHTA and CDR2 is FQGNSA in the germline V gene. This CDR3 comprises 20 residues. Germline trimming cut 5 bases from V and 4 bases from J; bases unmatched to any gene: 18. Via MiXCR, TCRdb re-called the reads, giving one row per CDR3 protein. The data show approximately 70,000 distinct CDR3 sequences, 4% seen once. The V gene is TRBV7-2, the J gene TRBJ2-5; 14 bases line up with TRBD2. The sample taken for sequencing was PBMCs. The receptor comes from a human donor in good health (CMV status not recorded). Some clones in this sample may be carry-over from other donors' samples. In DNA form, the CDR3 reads TGTGCCAGCAGCCACCGCTCCATGACTAGCGGGGGGGCCGGCAGAGAGACCCAGTACTTC. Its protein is CASSHRSMTSGGAGRETQYF.